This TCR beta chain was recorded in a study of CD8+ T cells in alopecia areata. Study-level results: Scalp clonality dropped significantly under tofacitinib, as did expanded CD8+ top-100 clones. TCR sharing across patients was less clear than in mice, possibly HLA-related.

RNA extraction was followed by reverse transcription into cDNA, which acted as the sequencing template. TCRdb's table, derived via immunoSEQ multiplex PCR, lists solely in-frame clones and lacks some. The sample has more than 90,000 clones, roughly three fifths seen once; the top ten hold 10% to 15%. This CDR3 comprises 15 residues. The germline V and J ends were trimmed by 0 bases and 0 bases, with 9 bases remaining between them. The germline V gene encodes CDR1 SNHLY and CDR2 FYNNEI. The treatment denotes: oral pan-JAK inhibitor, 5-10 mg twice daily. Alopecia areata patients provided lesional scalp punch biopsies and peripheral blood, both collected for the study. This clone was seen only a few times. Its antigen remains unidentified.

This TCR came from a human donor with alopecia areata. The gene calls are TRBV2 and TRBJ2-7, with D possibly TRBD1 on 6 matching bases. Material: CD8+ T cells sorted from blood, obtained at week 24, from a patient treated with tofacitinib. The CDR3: CASSEAGASSYEQYF. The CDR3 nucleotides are TGTGCCAGCAGTGAAGCGGGGGCAAGCTCCTACGAGCAGTACTTC. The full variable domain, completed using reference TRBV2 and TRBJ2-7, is EPEVTQTPSHQVTQMGQEVILRCVPISNHLYFYWYRQILGQKVEFLVSFYNNEISEKSEIFDDQFSVERPDGSNFTLKIRSTKLEDSAMYFCASSEAGASSYEQYFGPGTRLTVT.